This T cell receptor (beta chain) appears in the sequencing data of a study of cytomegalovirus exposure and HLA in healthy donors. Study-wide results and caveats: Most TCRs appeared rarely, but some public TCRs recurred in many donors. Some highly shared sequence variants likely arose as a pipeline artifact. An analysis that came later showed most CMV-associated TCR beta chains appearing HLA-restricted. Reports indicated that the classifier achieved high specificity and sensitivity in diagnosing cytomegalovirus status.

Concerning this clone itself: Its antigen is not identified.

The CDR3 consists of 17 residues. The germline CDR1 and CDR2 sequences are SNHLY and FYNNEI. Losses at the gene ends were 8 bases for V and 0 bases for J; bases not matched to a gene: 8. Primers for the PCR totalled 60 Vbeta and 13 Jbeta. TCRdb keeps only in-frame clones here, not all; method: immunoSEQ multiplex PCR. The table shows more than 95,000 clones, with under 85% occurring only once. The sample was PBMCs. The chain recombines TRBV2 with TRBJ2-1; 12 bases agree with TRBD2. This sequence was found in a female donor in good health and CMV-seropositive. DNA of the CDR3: TGTGCCAGCCAACTAGCGGGGGGCTGGAGCTCCTACAATGAGCAGTTCTTC. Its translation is CASQLAGGWSSYNEQFF.